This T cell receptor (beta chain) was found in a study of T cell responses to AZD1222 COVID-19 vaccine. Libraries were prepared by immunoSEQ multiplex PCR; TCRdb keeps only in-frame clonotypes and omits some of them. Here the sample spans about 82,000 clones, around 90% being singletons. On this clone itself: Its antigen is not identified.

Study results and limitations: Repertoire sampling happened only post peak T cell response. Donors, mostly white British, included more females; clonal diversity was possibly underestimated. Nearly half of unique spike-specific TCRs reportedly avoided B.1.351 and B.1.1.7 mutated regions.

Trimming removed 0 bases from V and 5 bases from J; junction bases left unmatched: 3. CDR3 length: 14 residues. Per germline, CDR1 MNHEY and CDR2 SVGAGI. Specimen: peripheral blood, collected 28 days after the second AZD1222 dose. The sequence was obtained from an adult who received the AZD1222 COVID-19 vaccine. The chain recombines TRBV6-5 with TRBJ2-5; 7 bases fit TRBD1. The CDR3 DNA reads TGTGCCAGCAGTTACTCGAGGGGGCCGGAGACCCAGTACTTC. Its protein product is CASSYSRGPETQYF.